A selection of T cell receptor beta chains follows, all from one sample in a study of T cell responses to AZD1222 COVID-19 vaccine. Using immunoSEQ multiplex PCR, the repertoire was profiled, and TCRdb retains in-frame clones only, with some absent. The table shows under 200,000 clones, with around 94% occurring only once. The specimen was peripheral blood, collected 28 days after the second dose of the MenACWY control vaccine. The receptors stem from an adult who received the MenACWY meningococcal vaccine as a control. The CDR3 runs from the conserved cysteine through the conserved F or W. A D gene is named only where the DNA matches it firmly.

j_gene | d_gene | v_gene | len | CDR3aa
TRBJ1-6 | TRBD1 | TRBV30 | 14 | CAWSGGQDNSPLHF
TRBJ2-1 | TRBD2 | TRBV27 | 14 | CASSQRLALDEQFF
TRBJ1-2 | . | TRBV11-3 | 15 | CASSLGNGQNYGYTF
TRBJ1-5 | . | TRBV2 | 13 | CASSVQYNQPQHF
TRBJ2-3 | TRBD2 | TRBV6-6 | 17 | CASSPLTLAGGPDTQYF
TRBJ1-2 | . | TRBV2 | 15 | CASSEQGFINYGYTF
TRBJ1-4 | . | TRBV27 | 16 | CASSFPLGNRGEKLFF
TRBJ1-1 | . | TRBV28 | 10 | CARGGLEAFF
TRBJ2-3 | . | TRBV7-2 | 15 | CASSLRDFPTDTQYF
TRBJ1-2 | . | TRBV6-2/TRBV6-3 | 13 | CASSLVSGHGYTF
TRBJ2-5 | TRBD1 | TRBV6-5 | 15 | CASTRDRGRQETQYF
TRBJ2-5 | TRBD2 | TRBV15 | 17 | CATSRPRPGLVSETQYF
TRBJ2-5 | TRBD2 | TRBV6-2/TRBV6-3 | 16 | CASSYGASGIQETQYF
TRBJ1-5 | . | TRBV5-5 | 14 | CASSLAGGNQPQHF
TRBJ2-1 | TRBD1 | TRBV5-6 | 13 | CASSLTGGHEQFF
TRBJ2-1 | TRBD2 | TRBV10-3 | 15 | CAISDLLAVYNEQFF
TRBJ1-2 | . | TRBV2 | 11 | CASSGNYGYTF
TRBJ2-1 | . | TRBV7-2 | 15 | CASSLEQGANNEQFF
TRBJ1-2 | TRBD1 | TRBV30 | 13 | CAWRGTGVDGYTF
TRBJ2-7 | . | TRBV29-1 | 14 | CSAGSGTAPYEQYF
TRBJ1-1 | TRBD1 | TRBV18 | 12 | CASSPDRVEAFF
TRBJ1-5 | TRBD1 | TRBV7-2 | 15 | CASNPEGTGYQPQHF
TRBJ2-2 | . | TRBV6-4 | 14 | CASRVEGSTGELFF
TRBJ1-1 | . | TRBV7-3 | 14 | CASSLEDTNTEAFF
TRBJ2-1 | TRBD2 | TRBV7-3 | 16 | CASSPTGTSGREEQFF
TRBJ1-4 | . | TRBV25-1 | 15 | CASSEYPTRDEKLFF
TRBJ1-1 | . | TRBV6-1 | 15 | CASSETGAVGTEAFF
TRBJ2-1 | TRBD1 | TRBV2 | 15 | CASSQGQGVLNEQFF
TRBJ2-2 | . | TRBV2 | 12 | CASSVSFQRLFF
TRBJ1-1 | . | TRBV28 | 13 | CASSSPPNTEAFF
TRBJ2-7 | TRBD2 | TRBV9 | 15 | CASSPSGGSSYEQYF
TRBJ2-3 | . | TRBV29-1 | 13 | CSAAWLSTDTQYF
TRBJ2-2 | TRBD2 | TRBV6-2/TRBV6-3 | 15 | CASSRLAGGNGELFF
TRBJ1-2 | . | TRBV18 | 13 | CASSPPRGRGYTF
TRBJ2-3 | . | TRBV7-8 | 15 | CASSSRDLVADTQYF
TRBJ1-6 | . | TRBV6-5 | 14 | CASSLVGYNSPLHF
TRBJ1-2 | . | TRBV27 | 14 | CASSLTARGYGYTF
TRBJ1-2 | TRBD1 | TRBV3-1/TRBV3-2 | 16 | CASSQAWTGLNYGYTF
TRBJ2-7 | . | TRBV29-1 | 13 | CSVGGSGPYEQYF
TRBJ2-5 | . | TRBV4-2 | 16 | CASSQDRTTAQETQYF
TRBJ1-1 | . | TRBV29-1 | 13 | CSVKTAFNTEAFF
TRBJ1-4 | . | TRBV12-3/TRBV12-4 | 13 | CASSFSGNEKLFF
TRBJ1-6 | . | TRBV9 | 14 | CASSVESRNSPLHF
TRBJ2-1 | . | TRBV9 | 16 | CASSVVSNSRGNEQFF
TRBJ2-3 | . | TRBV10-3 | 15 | CAISAGLSSTDTQYF
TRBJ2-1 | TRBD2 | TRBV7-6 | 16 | CASSPQTSGGDNEQFF
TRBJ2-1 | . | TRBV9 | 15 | CASSVEPTYYNEQFF
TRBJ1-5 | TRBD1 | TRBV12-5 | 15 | CASGFTGQGVGPQHF
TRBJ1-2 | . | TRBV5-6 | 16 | CASSSDRARWHYGYTF
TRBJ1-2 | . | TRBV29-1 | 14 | CSAEGQTNNYGYTF
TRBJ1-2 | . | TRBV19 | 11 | CAVKSTDGYTF
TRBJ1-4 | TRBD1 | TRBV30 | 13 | CAWSEDRGEKLFF
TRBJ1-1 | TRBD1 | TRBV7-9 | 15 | CASSWGTGGLFEAFF
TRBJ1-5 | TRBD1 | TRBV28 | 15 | CASSLSGTGGQPQHF
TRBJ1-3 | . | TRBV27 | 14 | CASSRGGPGNTIYF
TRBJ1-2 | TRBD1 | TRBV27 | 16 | CASSSLGQGKGYGYTF
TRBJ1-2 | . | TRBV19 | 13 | CASSPGRGVGYTF